Given below is one T cell receptor (beta chain) in context. Its antigen remains unidentified. The CDR3 consists of 15 residues. From germline, CDR1 is SNHLY and CDR2 FYNNEI. Trimming cost V 1 base and J 6 bases; bases outside gene matches: 5. Primers included in the PCR were 60 Vbeta and 13 Jbeta primers. Clones were read by immunoSEQ multiplex PCR, and TCRdb kept only the in-frame ones, dropping some. This sample has 110,000 to 150,000 clones, with roughly 65% found just once. The data were taken from a study of cytomegalovirus exposure and HLA in healthy donors. Study-level results: Presence/absence analyses took donor sequencing depth as roughly uniform. An analysis was carried out later, and it reportedly showed fewer N-insertions in an Asian-associated ancestry cluster than the approximately 660-donor mean.

Material for sequencing was PBMCs. This receptor was obtained from a woman in her thirties in good health and CMV-seronegative. J is TRBJ1-4 and V is TRBV2; 7 nucleotides line up with TRBD1. DNA for the CDR3: TGTGCCAGCAGTGAAGATGACAGGGAATATGAAAAACTGTTTTTT. Protein: CASSEDDREYEKLFF.